These 6 T cell receptor beta chains came from one sample sequenced in a study of CD8 T cells in ankylosing spondylitis. Broader study findings: Typical of ankylosing spondylitis blood, it appeared, was a TCR beta motif of fewer than ten highly homologous variants.

These receptors' targets are unknown. TCRdb re-called the 5' RACE reads through MiXCR, storing one row per CDR3 protein. Of around 770,000 distinct CDR3 sequences in the sample, around 20% are singletons; the top ten hold under 20%. Sequencing was done on a sample of blood, either unsorted or a sorted T cell fraction (not recorded which). The receptor set was obtained from a male donor with ankylosing spondylitis.

The sample holds a few counts of this clonotype. J is TRBJ2-1 and V is TRBV29-1, with 8 nucleotides matching TRBD1. This CDR3 contains 13 residues. V trimming: 7 bases; J trimming: 5 bases; junction bases outside the gene matches: 7. The V gene's germline CDR1 is SQVTM and CDR2 ANQGSEA. The CDR3 DNA is TGCAGCGCTGCGACAGGGGTAGACAATGAGCAGTTCTTC. Translated: CSAATGVDNEQFF.

This rearrangement joins TRBV7-2 to TRBJ2-5; possibly TRBD2 for D (6 bases). V was shortened by 2 bases and J by 1 base, with 17 bases between the two germline ends. Germline values: CDR1 SGHTA, CDR2 FQGNSA. This CDR3 region has 17 residues. Here the CDR3 DNA reads TGTGCCAGCAGCTTACCCGGGCGGCTAGCGACCCAAGAGACCCAGTACTTC. It yields the protein CASSLPGRLATQETQYF.

This clonotype was observed many times. V gene TRBV5-1 combines with J gene TRBJ2-3, with D unresolved. The CDR3 covers 14 residues. Deletions cut 0 bases from V and 4 bases from J, with 9 bases between. Germline V gene data show CDR1 as SGHRS and CDR2 as YFSETQ. The CDR3 here is CASSLEPAADTQYF. The CDR3 region has the DNA TGCGCCAGCAGCTTGGAACCGGCGGCAGATACGCAGTATTTT.

The chain couples TRBV9 to TRBJ2-7; D possibly matches TRBD1 or TRBD2 (5 bases each). Germline V gene lookup returns CDR1 SGDLS and CDR2 YYNGEE. The V end lost 0 bases, the J end lost 2 bases, and 9 bases lay between the germline ends. This CDR3 has 14 amino acids. CDR3 sequence reads: CASSVATGPYEQYF. The DNA for the CDR3 is TGTGCCAGCAGCGTAGCTACGGGGCCCTACGAGCAGTACTTC.

This clonotype showed up many times. The rearrangement joins TRBV10-3 to TRBJ2-1; maybe TRBD2 (6 bases). The CDR3 loop spans 13 amino acids. Germline assignment: CDR1 ENHRY and CDR2 SYGVKD. Trimming left V 8 bases short and J 1 base short, with 9 bases between. CDR3 protein: CAISAGSYNEQFF. The CDR3 region has the DNA TGTGCCATCTCGGCGGGGTCCTACAATGAGCAGTTCTTC.

The J gene is TRBJ2-7, the V gene TRBV9; D is uncertain. V was shortened by 2 bases and J by 6 bases, with 12 bases between the two germline ends. Germline assignment: CDR1 SGDLS and CDR2 YYNGEE. This CDR3 comprises 13 residues. CDR3 loop: CASSVPHPSEQYF. The CDR3 coding sequence is TGTGCCAGCAGCGTTCCACACCCCTCCGAGCAGTACTTC.